This T cell receptor (beta chain) was documented in a study of cytomegalovirus exposure and HLA in healthy donors. Study-level information: The 110 or so validation repertoires used the same platform as the 666 first-cohort repertoires, a later analysis reported. Study outcomes and limitations: CMV antigen specificity was confirmed in vitro for three CMV-associated chains. According to the study, around 160 TCR beta chains were cytomegalovirus-associated. As was reported, the classifier diagnosed cytomegalovirus status with high specificity and sensitivity.

Sequencing used immunoSEQ multiplex PCR; TCRdb keeps in-frame clones, though not all of them. Among about 180,000 clones listed, approximately 81% were seen once. Germline CDR1 is SQVTM and CDR2 is ANQGSEA. The V gene lost 3 bases and the J gene lost 0 bases, with 12 bases spanning the gap. The CDR3 contains 15 residues. Remarks on this clone: The antigen is undetermined.

The sequenced sample was PBMCs. V is TRBV29-1 and J is TRBJ1-5, with D perhaps TRBD1 (6 bases). The source is a man in his late teens or twenties in good health and CMV-seropositive. This CDR3 reads CSVDGTYYSNQPQHF. CDR3 bases: TGCAGCGTTGATGGGACATACTATAGCAATCAGCCCCAGCATTTT.